Below, 23 T cell receptor beta chains from the same sample are listed, as sequenced in a study of OX40 agonist ivuxolimab in advanced cancers. The repertoire was sequenced with immunoSEQ multiplex PCR; TCRdb's copy has only in-frame clones and lacks some. The sample has 57,000 or so clones, about 93% seen once. Sample: CD4+ or CD8+ T cells sorted from blood, taken in a trial of the OX40 agonist ivuxolimab. These TCRs come from an adult with an advanced solid tumor such as melanoma, head and neck, liver or kidney cancer.

The chain combines TRBV4-3 with TRBJ2-3; D ambiguous. CDR1 is LGHNA, CDR2 YSLEER, per germline. The V end was cut by 1 base, the J end by 2 bases, with 19 bases between. The CDR3 has 18 residues. The CDR3 loop is CASSQGAGRPPSTDTQYF. The CDR3 bases are TGCGCCAGCAGCCAAGGCGCCGGCCGTCCACCCTCCACAGATACGCAGTATTTT.

The J gene is TRBJ2-1, the V gene TRBV16, with TRBD2 identical over 7 bases. CDR1 KGHSY and CDR2 FQNENV come from the germline V gene. Trimming removed 7 bases from V and 6 bases from J; junction bases left unmatched: 3. There are 12 residues in the CDR3. CDR3 region: CASTGGGNEQFF. The CDR3 nucleotides read TGTGCCAGCACGGGGGGAGGCAATGAGCAGTTCTTC.

This sequence joins TRBV7-8 and TRBJ2-2, with 7 bases that match TRBD1. Germline V gene data show CDR1 as SGHVS and CDR2 as FQNEAQ. The CDR3 sequence is 15 residues long. V lost 5 bases to trimming and J lost 10 bases; unmatched junction nucleotides: 13. Here the CDR3 DNA reads TGTGCCAGCAGCGTGAAAGGACAGGATTCGGAGGAGCTGTTTTTT. Its translation: CASSVKGQDSEELFF.

The chain employs TRBV10-1 and TRBJ1-2; D gene unclear. Trimming took off 2 bases at V and 5 bases at J, with 9 bases between the two ends. This CDR3 contains 13 residues. The germline CDR1 and CDR2 sequences are WNHNN and SYGVQD (reference sequence). CDR3: CASSEQRAYGYTF. For the CDR3, the DNA is TGCGCCAGCAGTGAGCAGCGGGCGTATGGCTACACCTTC.

Turning to this clone: Compared with germline, one end of the junction differs, possibly owing to a read error. The chain uses TRBV6-5 and TRBJ2-7, with 7 positions matching TRBD2. This CDR3 spans 10 amino acids. Germline CDR1 reads MNHEY; CDR2 reads SVGAGI. CDR3 protein: CVSGAPEQYF. For the CDR3, the DNA is TGTGTCAGCGGGGCCCCCGAGCAGTACTTC.

This chain links TRBV13 with TRBJ1-3; perhaps TRBD1 as D (5 bases). This CDR3 region has 18 residues. Germline assignment: CDR1 PRHDT and CDR2 FYEKMQ (reference sequence). V dropped 2 bases and J dropped 0 bases, with 17 bases sitting between them. Here the CDR3 reads CASSLIPPGVASGNTIYF. The CDR3 DNA sequence: TGTGCCAGCAGCTTAATTCCACCGGGGGTTGCCTCTGGAAACACCATATATTTT. The variable domain in full, completed from reference TRBV13 and TRBJ1-3, reads AAGVIQSPRHLIKEKRETATLKCYPIPRHDTVYWYQQGPGQDPQFLISFYEKMQSDKGSIPDRFSAQQFSDYHSELNMSSLELGDSALYFCASSLIPPGVASGNTIYFGEGSWLTVV.

This chain uses TRBV9 with TRBJ2-7, with a weak D call TRBD2 (8 bases). The germline V gene has CDR1 SGDLS and CDR2 YYNGEE. CDR3 length equals 14 residues. The V gene lost 2 bases and the J gene lost 5 bases, with 14 bases spanning the gap. CDR3 bases: TGTGCCAGCAGCGTCGGGAGGGGGCTAGACGAGCAGTACTTC. Its protein product is CASSVGRGLDEQYF.

This clone was observed a few times. This chain links TRBV6-1 with TRBJ1-5; tentative D call: TRBD1 (6 bases). CDR1 is MNHNS, CDR2 SASEGT, per germline. Trimming removed 10 bases at V and 6 bases at J, with 19 bases between. The CDR3 loop spans 14 amino acids. CDR3 sequence: CAIEAWGLGQPQHF. CDR3 in DNA: TGTGCCATTGAAGCTTGGGGGCTCGGTCAGCCCCAGCATTTT.

The chain carries TRBV29-1 and TRBJ1-2; tentatively, D is TRBD1 (5 bases). Trimming stripped 2 bases from V and 6 bases from J, with 19 bases between. The CDR3 is made up of 15 amino acids. Looked up from germline, CDR1 is SQVTM and CDR2 is ANQGSEA. The CDR3 region is CSVERQGKGPHGYTF. In DNA form, the CDR3 reads TGCAGCGTTGAAAGGCAGGGTAAGGGCCCCCATGGCTACACCTTC.

V usage is TRBV4-3 and J usage is TRBJ2-1; D is uncertain. The CDR3 contains 15 residues. Looked up from germline, CDR1 is LGHNA and CDR2 is YSLEER. Trimming stripped 1 base from V and 2 bases from J, with 9 bases between. CDR3 amino acids: CASSQAFNTYNEQFF. DNA for the CDR3: TGCGCCAGCAGCCAAGCATTTAACACCTACAATGAGCAGTTCTTC.

The rearrangement links TRBV10-1 to TRBJ2-1; TRBD2 matches 7 bases. With 8 bases clipped from V and 7 bases from J, the junction kept 11 bases outside the gene matches. Germline lookup yields CDR1 WNHNN and CDR2 SYGVQD (reference sequence). The CDR3 has 14 amino acids. CDR3 nucleotides: TGCGCCAGCGGCCGGGGGAGCGGGGTAAATGAGCAGTTCTTC. Protein sequence: CASGRGSGVNEQFF.

The chain couples TRBV27 to TRBJ2-3, with TRBD2 matching 12 bases. V lost 5 bases, J lost 4 bases, and 7 bases stayed unmatched. Germline values: CDR1 MNHEY, CDR2 SMNVEV (reference sequence). CDR3 length equals 16 residues. The CDR3 bases are TGTGCCAGCAGTACTAGACTAGCGGGAGTTTCAGATACGCAGTATTTT. This sequence encodes CASSTRLAGVSDTQYF.

The chain employs TRBV5-4 and TRBJ1-1; 9 bases map to TRBD1. Germline lookup yields CDR1 SGHNT and CDR2 YYREEE (reference sequence). With V trimmed by 4 bases and J by 11 bases, 12 bases remained unmatched. This CDR3 contains 14 residues. The CDR3 is CASSHLQGAKEAFF. CDR3 sequence (DNA): TGTGCCAGCAGCCACCTACAGGGGGCGAAAGAGGCTTTCTTT.

This chain links TRBV14 with TRBJ2-1; weak D call: TRBD2 (6 bases). The length of the CDR3 is 16 residues. The germline V gene has CDR1 SGHDN and CDR2 FVKESK. Trimming removed 4 bases from V and 9 bases from J, with 22 bases in between. CDR3 sequence (DNA): TGTGCCAGCAGCCTCGCCGGGAACACGGGGAGGAGTGAGCAGTTCTTC. Residues: CASSLAGNTGRSEQFF.

The V call is TRBV6-1, the J call TRBJ2-7, with TRBD2 identical over 10 bases. The germline V gene encodes CDR1 MNHNS and CDR2 SASEGT. This CDR3 is 14 amino acids long. Losses at the gene ends were 7 bases for V and 4 bases for J; bases not matched to a gene: 7. The CDR3 protein is CASNPLLAGYEQYF. CDR3 nucleotide sequence: TGTGCCAGCAACCCACTACTAGCGGGGTACGAGCAGTACTTC.

The chain has TRBV4-3 and TRBJ2-3, with D hard to call. V was pared by 1 base and J by 4 bases, with 9 bases between. The CDR3 sequence is 14 residues long. Germline-derived CDR1 and CDR2 are LGHNA and YSLEER. DNA of the CDR3: TGCGCCAGCAGCCAAGCAAGTGGGGCAGATACGCAGTATTTT. Residues: CASSQASGADTQYF.

The V and J genes are TRBV19 and TRBJ2-1; 12 positions match TRBD2. Germline V CDR1 and CDR2: LNHDA, SQIVND (reference sequence). The V segment lost 3 bases and the J segment 5 bases; nucleotides outside the gene matches: 2. The CDR3 has 15 residues. The CDR3 coding sequence is TGTGCCAGTAGTATTTGGACTAGCGGGGACAATGAGCAGTTCTTC. This translates into CASSIWTSGDNEQFF.

The CDR3 here is CASSHRDQTGELFF. The CDR3 nucleotides read TGTGCCAGCAGCCACAGGGACCAAACCGGGGAGCTGTTTTTT. The gene calls are TRBV7-9 and TRBJ2-2; TRBD1 might be the D (6 bases). From germline, CDR1 is SEHNR and CDR2 FQNEAQ (reference sequence). The CDR3 is 14 residues long. V shed 5 bases and J shed 5 bases, with 12 bases lying between them.

This clone was seen just once. The J gene is TRBJ1-5, the V gene TRBV11-3; 9 nucleotides match TRBD1. This CDR3 has 17 amino acids. V was clipped by 1 base and J by 1 base; unmatched bases: 5. CDR1 is SGHNT, CDR2 YENEEA, per germline. DNA for the CDR3: TGTGCCAGCAGCTTAGGAACAGGGGGCTTGAGCAATCAGCCCCAGCATTTT. This encodes CASSLGTGGLSNQPQHF.

The gene calls are TRBV19 and TRBJ2-7, with D possibly matching TRBD1 (6 bases). The germline gives CDR1 LNHDA, CDR2 SQIVND (reference sequence). The CDR3 extends over 14 amino acids. V was pared by 6 bases and J by 2 bases, with 14 bases between. The CDR3 region is CASRDPGHTYEQYF. The CDR3 DNA reads as TGTGCCAGTAGGGATCCGGGACATACCTACGAGCAGTACTTC.

V is TRBV4-1 and J is TRBJ2-3; 7 positions match TRBD2. The trim removed 4 bases at V and 4 bases at J, leaving 2 bases unmatched. From germline, CDR1 is MGHRA and CDR2 YSYEKL. This CDR3 is 13 amino acids long. CDR3 loop: CASSLGGADTQYF. The CDR3, as DNA: TGCGCCAGCAGCCTTGGGGGGGCAGATACGCAGTATTTT.

The chain employs TRBV10-3 and TRBJ2-2; D is perhaps TRBD1 (6 bases). Trimming took off 0 bases at V and 4 bases at J, with 9 bases between the two ends. CDR1 and CDR2 from the germline V gene are ENHRY and SYGVKD. CDR3 size: 15 residues. This CDR3 reads CAISESGGATGELFF. The CDR3 region has the DNA TGTGCCATCAGTGAGTCAGGGGGTGCCACCGGGGAGCTGTTTTTT.

The rearrangement links TRBV29-1 to TRBJ1-1, with unresolved D. V was shortened by 6 bases and J by 11 bases, with 22 bases between the two germline ends. The CDR3 totals 13 residues. CDR1 is SQVTM and CDR2 is ANQGSEA in the germline V gene. In DNA, the CDR3 is TGCAGCGTGCCCCCTTTGGCCCCTGACGTGGCTTTCTTT. Translation: CSVPPLAPDVAFF.